These T cell receptor beta chains were read from a single sample in a study of breast tumors, draining lymph nodes, adjacent tissues. TCRdb reprocessed the multiplex PCR reads with MiXCR, giving one entry per CDR3 protein. Among approximately 280,000 distinct CDR3 sequences, 30% were seen once, and the ten largest hold roughly 1.1%. Sequencing was performed on axillary lymph node tissue. These receptors originate from a female donor with breast cancer. Some clones in this sample may be carry-over from other donors' samples. CDR3s include the opening cysteine and the closing phenylalanine or tryptophan. D genes are given only for firm matches. Clone sizes are given selectively: once, few, many, or a class where the clone is expanded.

j_call: TRBJ2-1
d_call: TRBD2
v_call: TRBV6-5
clone_size: many
cdr3_aa: CASSYEASGNYNEQFF
cdr3_nt: TGTGCCAGCAGTTACGAGGCTAGCGGGAACTACAATGAGCAGTTCTTC

j_call: TRBJ2-2
d_call: TRBD2
v_call: TRBV30
clone_size: few
cdr3_aa: CAWSLPGTSTGELFF
cdr3_nt: TGTGCCTGGAGTTTACCCGGGACTAGTACCGGGGAGCTGTTTTTT

j_call: TRBJ2-3
d_call: TRBD2
v_call: TRBV7-9
clone_size: many
cdr3_aa: CASSFPAGEDTQYF
cdr3_nt: TGTGCCAGCAGCTTCCCAGCGGGAGAAGATACGCAGTATTTT

j_call: TRBJ2-7
d_call: TRBD2
v_call: TRBV7-2
clone_size: NA
cdr3_aa: CASSDSGRGYEQYF
cdr3_nt: TGTGCCAGCAGCGACAGCGGGAGAGGGTACGAGCAGTACTTC

j_call: TRBJ2-2
d_call: NA
v_call: TRBV20-1
clone_size: NA
cdr3_aa: CSTPGQNTGELFF
cdr3_nt: TGCAGTACACCGGGACAGAACACCGGGGAGCTGTTTTTT

j_call: TRBJ2-7
d_call: NA
v_call: TRBV5-6
clone_size: many
cdr3_aa: CASSLVPGVLSYEQYF
cdr3_nt: TGTGCCAGCAGCTTGGTGCCGGGGGTCCTCTCCTACGAGCAGTACTTC

j_call: TRBJ1-2
d_call: TRBD1
v_call: TRBV29-1
clone_size: few
cdr3_aa: CSVREQGRDGYTF
cdr3_nt: TGCAGCGTCAGAGAACAGGGGAGAGATGGCTACACCTTC

j_call: TRBJ2-7
d_call: NA
v_call: TRBV7-2
clone_size: many
cdr3_aa: CASSLVVRNYEQYF
cdr3_nt: TGTGCCAGCAGCTTAGTCGTAAGGAATTACGAGCAGTACTTC

j_call: TRBJ2-7
d_call: TRBD1
v_call: TRBV7-9
clone_size: many
cdr3_aa: CASSFATGTYEQYF
cdr3_nt: TGTGCCAGCAGCTTCGCGACAGGGACCTACGAGCAGTACTTC

j_call: TRBJ2-5
d_call: NA
v_call: TRBV7-9
clone_size: NA
cdr3_aa: CASSTLGRDAKETQYF
cdr3_nt: TGTGCCAGCAGCACTCTCGGCCGGGACGCCAAAGAGACCCAGTACTTC

j_call: TRBJ2-1
d_call: NA
v_call: TRBV6-5
clone_size: NA
cdr3_aa: CASSRDFLNYNEQFF
cdr3_nt: TGTGCCAGCAGTAGGGACTTCTTAAACTACAATGAGCAGTTCTTC

j_call: TRBJ1-4
d_call: NA
v_call: TRBV9
clone_size: NA
cdr3_aa: CARREGDANEELFF
cdr3_nt: TGTGCCAGGAGGGAGGGGGACGCTAATGAAGAACTGTTTTTT

j_call: TRBJ2-7
d_call: TRBD2
v_call: TRBV20-1
clone_size: many
cdr3_aa: CSAEGLAGGVESYEQYF
cdr3_nt: TGCAGTGCGGAAGGACTAGCGGGAGGGGTGGAGTCCTACGAGCAGTACTTC

j_call: TRBJ2-2
d_call: NA
v_call: TRBV20-1
clone_size: many
cdr3_aa: CSARAGFNGELFF
cdr3_nt: TGCAGTGCTAGAGCGGGTTTCAACGGGGAGCTGTTTTTT

j_call: TRBJ2-3
d_call: TRBD2
v_call: TRBV25-1
clone_size: NA
cdr3_aa: CASRSGTSGPDTQYF
cdr3_nt: TGTGCCAGCCGGAGCGGGACTAGCGGACCTGATACGCAGTATTTT

j_call: TRBJ2-1
d_call: TRBD1
v_call: TRBV2
clone_size: NA
cdr3_aa: CASSGDRAVGNEQFF
cdr3_nt: TGTGCCAGCAGTGGGGACAGGGCCGTGGGAAATGAGCAGTTCTTC

j_call: TRBJ2-3
d_call: NA
v_call: TRBV24-1
clone_size: once
cdr3_aa: CATSDLRGTDTQYF
cdr3_nt: TGTGCCACCAGCGATTTGCGCGGTACAGATACGCAGTATTTT

j_call: TRBJ2-3
d_call: TRBD2
v_call: TRBV6-5
clone_size: many
cdr3_aa: CASSPGTSGNTQYF
cdr3_nt: TGTGCCAGCAGTCCCGGGACTAGCGGTAATACGCAGTATTTT

j_call: TRBJ2-7
d_call: TRBD2
v_call: TRBV2
clone_size: many
cdr3_aa: CASIKTSGSSYEQYF
cdr3_nt: TGTGCCAGCATTAAGACTAGCGGGAGCTCCTACGAGCAGTACTTC

j_call: TRBJ2-7
d_call: TRBD1
v_call: TRBV5-6
clone_size: many
cdr3_aa: CASSRDRVVEQYF
cdr3_nt: TGTGCCAGCAGCCGGGACAGGGTGGTAGAACAGTACTTC

j_call: TRBJ1-2
d_call: NA
v_call: TRBV5-8
clone_size: NA
cdr3_aa: CASSSLQALYGYTF
cdr3_nt: TGTGCCAGCAGCTCGCTACAGGCTCTCTATGGCTACACCTTC

j_call: TRBJ2-3
d_call: TRBD2
v_call: TRBV20-1
clone_size: many
cdr3_aa: CSAPRANSGITDTQYF
cdr3_nt: TGCAGTGCCCCTAGGGCCAATAGCGGGATCACAGATACGCAGTATTTT

j_call: TRBJ2-5
d_call: TRBD2
v_call: TRBV7-9
clone_size: many
cdr3_aa: CASSLRTSGSETQYF
cdr3_nt: TGTGCCAGCAGCTTAAGGACTAGCGGGAGCGAGACCCAGTACTTC

j_call: TRBJ2-5
d_call: NA
v_call: TRBV20-1
clone_size: many
cdr3_aa: CSARETFSVLETQYF
cdr3_nt: TGCAGTGCTAGAGAGACTTTTTCCGTGTTGGAGACCCAGTACTTC

j_call: TRBJ2-7
d_call: NA
v_call: TRBV7-9
clone_size: many
cdr3_aa: CASSLAGGPTLEAQRTYEQYF
cdr3_nt: TGTGCCAGCAGCTTAGCCGGAGGGCCGACCCTCGAGGCACAAAGGACCTACGAGCAGTACTTC

j_call: TRBJ2-5
d_call: TRBD1
v_call: TRBV29-1
clone_size: NA
cdr3_aa: CSVDRTGGETQYF
cdr3_nt: TGCAGCGTAGATAGGACAGGGGGTGAAACCCAGTACTTC

j_call: TRBJ1-2
d_call: NA
v_call: TRBV10-1
clone_size: NA
cdr3_aa: CASSRRMTSGDGYTF
cdr3_nt: TGCGCCAGCAGCCGAAGGATGACTAGCGGGGATGGCTACACCTTC

j_call: TRBJ2-4
d_call: NA
v_call: TRBV20-1
clone_size: NA
cdr3_aa: CSAPGAKNIQYF
cdr3_nt: TGCAGTGCTCCGGGGGCCAAAAACATTCAGTACTTC

j_call: TRBJ1-5
d_call: NA
v_call: TRBV10-1
clone_size: many
cdr3_aa: CASREGNQPQHF
cdr3_nt: TGCGCCAGCAGGGAGGGAAATCAGCCCCAGCATTTT

j_call: TRBJ2-7
d_call: NA
v_call: TRBV5-4
clone_size: many
cdr3_aa: CASSPRGSSYEQYF
cdr3_nt: TGTGCCAGCAGCCCGAGGGGGAGCTCCTACGAGCAGTACTTC

j_call: TRBJ1-2
d_call: NA
v_call: TRBV12-3/TRBV12-4
clone_size: many
cdr3_aa: CASSLDSGFSYGYTF
cdr3_nt: TGTGCCAGCAGTTTAGACTCGGGATTTAGCTATGGCTACACCTTC

j_call: TRBJ2-2
d_call: TRBD1
v_call: TRBV6-6
clone_size: NA
cdr3_aa: CASSPRQGVGWYFTGELFF
cdr3_nt: TGTGCCAGCAGTCCCCGACAGGGGGTTGGGTGGTACTTCACCGGGGAGCTGTTTTTT

j_call: TRBJ2-7
d_call: NA
v_call: TRBV6-5
clone_size: many
cdr3_aa: CASSYHSEQYF
cdr3_nt: TGTGCCAGCAGTTATCACTCCGAGCAGTACTTC

j_call: TRBJ1-4
d_call: NA
v_call: TRBV10-1
clone_size: many
cdr3_aa: CASRGGPNEKLFF
cdr3_nt: TGCGCCAGCCGCGGCGGACCTAATGAAAAACTGTTTTTT

j_call: TRBJ2-4
d_call: TRBD2
v_call: TRBV11-2
clone_size: few
cdr3_aa: CASSGTSGRRGGIQYF
cdr3_nt: TGTGCCAGCAGCGGTACTAGCGGGAGGCGGGGGGGCATTCAGTACTTC

j_call: TRBJ2-2
d_call: TRBD2
v_call: TRBV6-5
clone_size: NA
cdr3_aa: CASSRTGLAGGIGELFF
cdr3_nt: TGTGCCAGCAGCCGAACGGGTCTGGCGGGAGGAATCGGGGAGCTGTTTTTT

j_call: TRBJ2-1
d_call: NA
v_call: TRBV24-1
clone_size: many
cdr3_aa: CATSPSPYNEQFF
cdr3_nt: TGTGCCACCAGCCCCAGCCCCTACAATGAGCAGTTCTTC

j_call: TRBJ2-7
d_call: NA
v_call: TRBV2
clone_size: many
cdr3_aa: CASSEYIGFWEQYF
cdr3_nt: TGTGCCAGCAGTGAATATATAGGGTTTTGGGAGCAGTACTTC

j_call: TRBJ1-2
d_call: NA
v_call: TRBV3-1
clone_size: NA
cdr3_aa: CASSQDRAGIYGYTF
cdr3_nt: TGTGCCAGCAGCCAAGATAGGGCAGGGATCTATGGCTACACCTTC

j_call: TRBJ2-3
d_call: TRBD1
v_call: TRBV29-1
clone_size: many
cdr3_aa: CSAPGQGSDTQYF
cdr3_nt: TGCAGCGCCCCGGGACAGGGGTCAGATACGCAGTATTTT

j_call: TRBJ2-6
d_call: NA
v_call: TRBV12-3/TRBV12-4
clone_size: many
cdr3_aa: CASQESGANVLTF
cdr3_nt: TGTGCCTCGCAAGAATCCGGGGCCAACGTCCTGACTTTC

j_call: TRBJ2-2
d_call: TRBD2
v_call: TRBV19
clone_size: many
cdr3_aa: CASSRGLAGVNTGELFF
cdr3_nt: TGTGCCAGTAGTAGGGGACTAGCGGGAGTTAACACCGGGGAGCTGTTTTTT

j_call: TRBJ2-7
d_call: TRBD1
v_call: TRBV5-5
clone_size: many
cdr3_aa: CASSLGDRVLGNEQYF
cdr3_nt: TGTGCCAGCAGCTTGGGGGACAGGGTCCTTGGCAACGAGCAGTACTTC